The 2 T cell receptor beta chains given below trace back to one sample, sequenced in a study of chemoradiotherapy in HPV16-positive cancers. The table came from immunoSEQ multiplex PCR; TCRdb's copy has only in-frame clones and leaves some out. The data hold more than 20,000 clones, with about 90% observed a single time. The sample in question was blood, obtained from a patient who underwent chemoradiotherapy. Receptors originate from a human donor with HPV-associated anogenital cancer.

This sequence joins TRBV30 and TRBJ2-7, with 10 bases identical to TRBD2. The CDR3 has 15 residues. Germline V gene data show CDR1 as GTSNPN and CDR2 as SVGIG (reference sequence). The V gene end was trimmed by 2 bases and the J gene end by 4 bases; junction bases not matched to a gene: 8. The CDR3 nucleotides read TGTGCCTGGAGTCTTAGCGGGAGGACCGTGTACGAGCAGTACTTC. Amino acid sequence: CAWSLSGRTVYEQYF.

V and J are TRBV19 and TRBJ1-1, with a possible D match to TRBD1 (6 bases). V was clipped by 3 bases and J by 1 base, with 12 bases between them. The CDR3 consists of 15 residues. Per germline, CDR1 LNHDA and CDR2 SQIVND (reference sequence). CDR3: CASSIREQGNTEAFF. CDR3 DNA: TGTGCCAGTAGTATTCGAGAACAGGGGAACACTGAAGCTTTCTTT.